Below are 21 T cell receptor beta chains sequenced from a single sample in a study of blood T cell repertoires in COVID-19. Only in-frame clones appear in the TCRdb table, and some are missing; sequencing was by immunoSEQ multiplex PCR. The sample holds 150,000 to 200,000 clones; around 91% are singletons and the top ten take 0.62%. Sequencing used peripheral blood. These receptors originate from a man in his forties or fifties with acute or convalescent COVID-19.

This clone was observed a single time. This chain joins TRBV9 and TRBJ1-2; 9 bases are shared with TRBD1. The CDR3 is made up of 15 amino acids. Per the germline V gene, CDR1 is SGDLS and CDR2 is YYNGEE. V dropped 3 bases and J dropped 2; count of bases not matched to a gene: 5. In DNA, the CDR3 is TGTGCCAGCAGCGAGGGGGGACAGGGCAACTATGGCTACACCTTC. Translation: CASSEGGQGNYGYTF.

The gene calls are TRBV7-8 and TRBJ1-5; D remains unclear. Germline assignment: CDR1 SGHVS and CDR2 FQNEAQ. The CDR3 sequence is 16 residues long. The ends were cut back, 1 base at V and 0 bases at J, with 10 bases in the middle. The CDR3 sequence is CASSLGPRNSNQPQHF. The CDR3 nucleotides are TGTGCCAGCAGCTTAGGTCCGAGAAATAGCAATCAGCCCCAGCATTTT.

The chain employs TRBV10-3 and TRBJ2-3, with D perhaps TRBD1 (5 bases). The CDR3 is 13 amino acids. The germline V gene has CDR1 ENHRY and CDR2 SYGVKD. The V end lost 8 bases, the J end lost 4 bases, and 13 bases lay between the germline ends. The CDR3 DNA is TGTGCCATCCTTGCCAGGGCAGCAGATACGCAGTATTTT. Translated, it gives CAILARAADTQYF.

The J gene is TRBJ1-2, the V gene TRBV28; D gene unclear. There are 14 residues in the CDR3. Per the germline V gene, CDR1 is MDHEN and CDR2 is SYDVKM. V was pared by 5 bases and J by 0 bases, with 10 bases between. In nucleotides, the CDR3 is TGTGCCAGCAGTCCTTACGGGGCTAACTATGGCTACACCTTC. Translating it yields CASSPYGANYGYTF.

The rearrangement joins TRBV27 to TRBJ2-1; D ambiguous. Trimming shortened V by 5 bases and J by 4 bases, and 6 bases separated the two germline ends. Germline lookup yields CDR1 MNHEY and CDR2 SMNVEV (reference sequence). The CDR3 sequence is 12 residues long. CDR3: CASSARYNEQFF. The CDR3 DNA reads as TGTGCCAGCAGTGCCAGATACAATGAGCAGTTCTTC.

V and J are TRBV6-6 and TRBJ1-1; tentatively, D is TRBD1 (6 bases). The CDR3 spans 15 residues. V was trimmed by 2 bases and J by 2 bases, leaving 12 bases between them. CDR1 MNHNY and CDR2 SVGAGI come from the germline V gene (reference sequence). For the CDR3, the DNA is TGTGCCAGCAGTTACGGGGGGGCTGGAAACACTGAAGCTTTCTTT. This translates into CASSYGGAGNTEAFF.

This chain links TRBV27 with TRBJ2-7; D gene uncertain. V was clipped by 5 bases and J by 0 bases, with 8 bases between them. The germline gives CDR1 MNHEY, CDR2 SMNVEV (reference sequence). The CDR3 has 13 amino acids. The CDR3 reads CASSQISSYEQYF. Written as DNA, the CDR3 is TGTGCCAGCAGTCAGATCAGCTCCTACGAGCAGTACTTC.

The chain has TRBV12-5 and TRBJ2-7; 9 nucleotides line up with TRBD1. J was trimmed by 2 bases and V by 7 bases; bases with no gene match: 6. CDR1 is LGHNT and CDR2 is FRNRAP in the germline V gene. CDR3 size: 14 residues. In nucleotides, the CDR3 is TGTGCTAGTGCCTCCGGGACAGGGACCTACGAGCAGTACTTC. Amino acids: CASASGTGTYEQYF.

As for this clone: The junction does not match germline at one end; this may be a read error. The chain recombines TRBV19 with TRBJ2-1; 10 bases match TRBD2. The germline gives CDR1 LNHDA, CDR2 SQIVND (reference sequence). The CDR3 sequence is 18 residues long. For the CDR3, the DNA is TGTGCCAGTAGCATAGACCCCCCGGGACTAGCGAGAATAAATGAGCAGTTCTTC. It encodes CASSIDPPGLARINEQFF.

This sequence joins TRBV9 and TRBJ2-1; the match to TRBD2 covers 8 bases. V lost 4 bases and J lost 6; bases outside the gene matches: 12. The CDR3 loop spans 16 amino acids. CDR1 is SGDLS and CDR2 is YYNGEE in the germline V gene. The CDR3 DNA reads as TGTGCCAGCAGCCCCCAAGCGGGAGTTCCGCTCAATGAGCAGTTCTTC. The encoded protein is CASSPQAGVPLNEQFF.

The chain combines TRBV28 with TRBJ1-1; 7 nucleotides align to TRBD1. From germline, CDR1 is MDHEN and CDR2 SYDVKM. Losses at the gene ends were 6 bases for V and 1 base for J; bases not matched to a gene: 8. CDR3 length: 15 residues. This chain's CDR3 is CASREQGRRNTEAFF. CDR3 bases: TGTGCCAGCAGGGAACAGGGGCGCAGGAACACTGAAGCTTTCTTT.

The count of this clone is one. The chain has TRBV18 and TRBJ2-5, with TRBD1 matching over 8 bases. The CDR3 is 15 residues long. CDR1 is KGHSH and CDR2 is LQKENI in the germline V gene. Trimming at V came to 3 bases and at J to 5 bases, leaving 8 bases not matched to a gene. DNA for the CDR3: TGTGCCAGCTCACCTTCAGGGGGCTTAAGGGAGACCCAGTACTTC. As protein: CASSPSGGLRETQYF.

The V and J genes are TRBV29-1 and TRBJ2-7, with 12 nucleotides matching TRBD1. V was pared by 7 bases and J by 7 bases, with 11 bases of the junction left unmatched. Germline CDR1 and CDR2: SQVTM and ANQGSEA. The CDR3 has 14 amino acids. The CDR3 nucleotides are TGCAGCGCCCATTCCGGGACAGGGGGCCAAGAGCAGTACTTC. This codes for CSAHSGTGGQEQYF.

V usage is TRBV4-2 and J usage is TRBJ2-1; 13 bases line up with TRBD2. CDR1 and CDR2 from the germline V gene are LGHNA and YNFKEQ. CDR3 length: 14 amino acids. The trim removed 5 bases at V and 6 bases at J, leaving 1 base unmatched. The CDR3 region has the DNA TGTGCCAGCAGCTGGACTAGCGGGAGCAATGAGCAGTTCTTC. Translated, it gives CASSWTSGSNEQFF.

The CDR3 region has the DNA TGTGCCATCAGTGAGTCGACAGGGCGAGATGGCTACACCTTC. This translates into CAISESTGRDGYTF. V usage is TRBV10-3 and J usage is TRBJ1-2, with 7 positions matching TRBD1. The CDR3 totals 14 residues. Losses at the gene ends were 0 bases for V and 6 bases for J; bases not matched to a gene: 4. Germline lookup yields CDR1 ENHRY and CDR2 SYGVKD.

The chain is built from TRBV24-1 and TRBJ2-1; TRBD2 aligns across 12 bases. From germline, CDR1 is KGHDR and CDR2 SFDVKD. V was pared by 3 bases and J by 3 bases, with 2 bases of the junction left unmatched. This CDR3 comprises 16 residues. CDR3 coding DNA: TGTGCCACCAGTGATGGGACTAGCGGGTACTACAATGAGCAGTTCTTC. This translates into CATSDGTSGYYNEQFF.

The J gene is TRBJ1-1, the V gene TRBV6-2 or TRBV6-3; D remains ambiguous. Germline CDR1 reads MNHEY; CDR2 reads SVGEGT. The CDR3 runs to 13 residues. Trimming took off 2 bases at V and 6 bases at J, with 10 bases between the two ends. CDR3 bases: TGTGCCAGCAGTTACACTCGGCAGGCTGAAGCTTTCTTT. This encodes CASSYTRQAEAFF.

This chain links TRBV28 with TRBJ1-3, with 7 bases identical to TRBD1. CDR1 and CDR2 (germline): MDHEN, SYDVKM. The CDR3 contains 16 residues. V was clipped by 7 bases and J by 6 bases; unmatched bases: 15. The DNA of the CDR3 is TGTGCCAGCACCCTTTACCCGACCAGGGGGGCAAACACCATATATTTT. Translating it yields CASTLYPTRGANTIYF.

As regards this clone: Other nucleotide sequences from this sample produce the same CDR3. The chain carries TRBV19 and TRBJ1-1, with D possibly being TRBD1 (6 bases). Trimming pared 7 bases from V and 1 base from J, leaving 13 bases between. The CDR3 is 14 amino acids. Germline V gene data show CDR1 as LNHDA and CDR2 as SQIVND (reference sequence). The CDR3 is CASNLQGGNTEAFF. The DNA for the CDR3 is TGTGCCAGTAACCTACAGGGTGGGAACACTGAAGCTTTCTTT.

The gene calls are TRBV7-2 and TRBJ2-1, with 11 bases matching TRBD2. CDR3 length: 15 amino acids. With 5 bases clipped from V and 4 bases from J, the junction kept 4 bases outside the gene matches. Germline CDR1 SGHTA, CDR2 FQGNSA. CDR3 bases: TGTGCCAGCAGCGACCGACTAGCGGGATACAATGAGCAGTTCTTC. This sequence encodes CASSDRLAGYNEQFF.

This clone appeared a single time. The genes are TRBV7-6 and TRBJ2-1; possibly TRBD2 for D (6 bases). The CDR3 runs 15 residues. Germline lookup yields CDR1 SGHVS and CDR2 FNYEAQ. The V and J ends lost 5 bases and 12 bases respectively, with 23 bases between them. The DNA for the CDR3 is TGTGCCAGCAGCCCCGGGACTCAGGCGAACCGTGGGCAGTTCTTC. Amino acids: CASSPGTQANRGQFF.